One and the same sample provided the 26 T cell receptor beta chains below, sequenced in a study of blood T cell repertoires in COVID-19. This table comes from immunoSEQ multiplex PCR, and its TCRdb copy is limited to in-frame clones, with some not included. The sample includes approximately 270,000 clones, about nine tenths of them seen just once. Input material: PBMCs or T cells enriched from blood (not recorded which). These receptors originate from a woman aged 60 to 75 who had recovered from COVID-19.

The chain uses TRBV5-1 and TRBJ2-1, with 9 positions matching TRBD2. CDR1 and CDR2 from the germline V gene are SGHRS and YFSETQ. This CDR3 spans 15 amino acids. V trimming: 1 base; J trimming: 7 bases; junction bases outside the gene matches: 6. Here the CDR3 reads CASSLMSGGLNEQFF. CDR3 coding DNA: TGCGCCAGCAGCTTGATGAGCGGGGGGTTAAATGAGCAGTTCTTC.

V gene TRBV20-1 combines with J gene TRBJ1-4; the D gene is possibly TRBD1 (6 bases). V dropped 7 bases and J dropped 8 bases, with 8 bases sitting between them. Germline CDR1 and CDR2: DFQATT and SNEGSKA (reference sequence). The CDR3 sequence is 10 residues long. CDR3 DNA sequence: TGCAGTGTTGACAGGGAAAAACTGTTTTTT. Amino acid sequence: CSVDREKLFF.

This chain links TRBV5-1 with TRBJ1-2, with 7 bases fitting TRBD1. V lost 6 bases to trimming and J lost 2 bases; unmatched junction nucleotides: 7. Germline-derived CDR1 and CDR2 are SGHRS and YFSETQ. This CDR3 is 14 amino acids long. The CDR3 loop is CASTFETGNYGYTF. The CDR3 nucleotides are TGCGCCAGCACCTTCGAGACAGGGAACTATGGCTACACCTTC.

In nucleotides, the CDR3 is TGCGCCAGCAGCCAACCGTTCTACTCTGGAAACACCATATATTTT. It yields the protein CASSQPFYSGNTIYF. The rearrangement links TRBV4-1 to TRBJ1-3; D is undetermined. There are 15 residues in the CDR3. Trimming left V 2 bases short and J 0 bases short, with 8 bases between. Germline lookup yields CDR1 MGHRA and CDR2 YSYEKL.

The chain uses TRBV18 and TRBJ2-7; D gene ambiguous. This CDR3 contains 17 residues. Between the trimmed V and J ends, which lost 3 bases and 0 bases, there was a span of 18 bases. Germline V gene sequence: CDR1 KGHSH, CDR2 LQKENI. CDR3 nucleotide sequence: TGTGCCAGCTCACCCCTCCACGACAAGATTAGCTCCTACGAGCAGTACTTC. It yields the protein CASSPLHDKISSYEQYF.

The chain employs TRBV3-1 (or the pseudogene TRBV3-2) and TRBJ2-1, with 10 bases matching TRBD2. Trimming removed 1 base from V and 9 bases from J; junction bases left unmatched: 6. The CDR3 sequence is 15 residues long. From germline, CDR1 is LGHDT and CDR2 YNNKEL (reference sequence). The CDR3 spells CASSQVATSGSEQFF. The CDR3 DNA follows: TGTGCCAGCAGCCAAGTAGCGACTAGCGGGTCTGAGCAGTTCTTC.

This clone was observed a few times. The V call is TRBV4-1, the J call TRBJ2-1; TRBD2 matches 10 bases. CDR1 and CDR2 from the germline V gene are MGHRA and YSYEKL. The CDR3 has 15 amino acids. V dropped 6 bases and J dropped 6; count of bases not matched to a gene: 8. The DNA for the CDR3 is TGCGCCAGCAGACGTGGAACTAGCGGGATCAATGAGCAGTTCTTC. This codes for CASRRGTSGINEQFF.

V usage is TRBV5-8 and J usage is TRBJ2-1, with TRBD2 identical over 7 bases. The V gene's germline CDR1 is SGHTS and CDR2 YDEGEE. CDR3 size: 17 residues. V lost 3 bases, J lost 7 bases, and 16 bases stayed unmatched. CDR3 loop: CASSSKAGYGARNEQFF. CDR3 DNA: TGTGCCAGCAGCTCCAAAGCGGGGTATGGAGCACGGAATGAGCAGTTCTTC.

V and J are TRBV30 and TRBJ1-6, with 7 bases aligning to TRBD1. Germline loops: CDR1 GTSNPN, CDR2 SVGIG (reference sequence). Trimming at V came to 8 bases and at J to 0 bases, leaving 13 bases not matched to a gene. This CDR3 has 17 amino acids. CDR3 DNA sequence: TGTGCCGCTCCCAGGACAGGCGAAAGCTCCTATAATTCACCCCTCCACTTT. Protein: CAAPRTGESSYNSPLHF. Full variable domain (rest looked up from reference TRBV30 and TRBJ1-6): SQTIHQWPATLVQPVGSPLSLECTVEGTSNPNLYWYRQAAGRGLQLLFYSVGIGQISSEVPQNLSASRPQDRQFILSSKKLLLSDSGFYLCAAPRTGESSYNSPLHFGNGTRLTVT.

The V gene is TRBV11-2, the J gene TRBJ2-5; D remains unclear. The germline V gene has CDR1 SGHAT and CDR2 FQNNGV. The CDR3 is 12 residues long. Trimming left V 5 bases short and J 2 bases short, with 6 bases between. The chain's CDR3 is CASSLGQETQYF. CDR3 nucleotide sequence: TGTGCCAGCAGCCTCGGGCAAGAGACCCAGTACTTC.

This rearrangement joins TRBV18 to TRBJ2-5; D possibly corresponds to TRBD2 (5 bases). Germline CDR1 and CDR2: KGHSH and LQKENI. Trimming pared 1 base from V and 1 base from J, leaving 16 bases between. The CDR3 totals 17 residues. CDR3 sequence: CASSPRVGIGSQETQYF. In nucleotides, the CDR3 is TGTGCCAGCTCACCACGGGTCGGGATCGGATCCCAAGAGACCCAGTACTTC. Based on the CDR3 plus reference TRBV18 and TRBJ2-5, the full variable domain is NAGVMQNPRHLVRRRGQEARLRCSPMKGHSHVYWYRQLPEEGLKFMVYLQKENIIDESGMPKERFSAEFPKEGPSILRIQQVVRGDSAAYFCASSPRVGIGSQETQYFGPGTRLLVL.

This clone was observed a handful of times. The chain uses TRBV5-1 and TRBJ1-1; D unresolved. V lost 0 bases, J lost 6 bases, and 12 bases lay in between. From germline, CDR1 is SGHRS and CDR2 YFSETQ. The CDR3 has 14 amino acids. DNA of the CDR3: TGCGCCAGCAGCTTGGGACCTACGGCGGCTGAAGCTTTCTTT. This sequence encodes CASSLGPTAAEAFF.

This clone came up once. The rearrangement links TRBV3-1 (or the pseudogene TRBV3-2) to TRBJ2-5; possibly TRBD2 for D (5 bases). The CDR3 has 15 residues. Trimming pared 3 bases from V and 4 bases from J, leaving 15 bases between. CDR1 is LGHDT, CDR2 YNNKEL, per germline (reference sequence). CDR3: CASSQLPSPRETQYF. The CDR3 nucleotides read TGTGCCAGCAGCCAGTTGCCTAGCCCTCGAGAGACCCAGTACTTC.

This chain uses TRBV3-1 (or the pseudogene TRBV3-2) with TRBJ2-1, with TRBD1 as a possible D gene (5 bases). Trimming removed 0 bases at V and 1 base at J, with 13 bases between. This CDR3 is 17 amino acids long. Per the germline V gene, CDR1 is LGHDT and CDR2 is YNNKEL (reference sequence). The DNA for the CDR3 is TGTGCCAGCAGCCAAGAGGGGCCCGGGCGGTCCTACAATGAGCAGTTCTTC. Its protein product is CASSQEGPGRSYNEQFF.

This clone came up a few times. This CDR3 is also generated by other DNA sequences in the sample. The rearrangement joins TRBV19 to TRBJ1-1; 7 bases are shared with TRBD1. The CDR3 consists of 14 residues. From germline, CDR1 is LNHDA and CDR2 SQIVND (reference sequence). Trimming at V came to 5 bases and at J to 0 bases, leaving 3 bases not matched to a gene. CDR3 sequence (DNA): TGTGCCAGTAGTCCACAGGGGTTGAACACTGAAGCTTTCTTT. Its protein is CASSPQGLNTEAFF.

In this sample, this clone turned up a few times. The J gene is TRBJ1-1, the V gene TRBV7-6; D call uncertain. Germline V gives CDR1 SGHVS, CDR2 FNYEAQ. Trimming shortened V by 5 bases and J by 7 bases, and 17 bases separated the two germline ends. The length of the CDR3 is 14 residues. This CDR3 is CASSPVGRENEAFF. CDR3 coding DNA: TGTGCCAGCAGCCCAGTGGGGAGGGAGAATGAAGCTTTCTTT.

This chain uses TRBV5-8 with TRBJ1-2; possibly TRBD1 for D (5 bases). This CDR3 has 16 residues. Germline lookup yields CDR1 SGHTS and CDR2 YDEGEE. The V end lost 0 bases, the J end lost 2 bases, and 14 bases lay between the germline ends. CDR3 sequence (DNA): TGTGCCAGCAGCTTGGACAGGACTACCTTAAACTATGGCTACACCTTC. Protein product: CASSLDRTTLNYGYTF.

V usage is TRBV6-5 and J usage is TRBJ2-1; tentatively, D is TRBD1 (5 bases). The V end lost 4 bases, the J end lost 7 bases, and 17 bases lay between the germline ends. This CDR3 is built from 15 residues. Germline V gives CDR1 MNHEY, CDR2 SVGAGI. The CDR3 spells CASSSYDSFRNEQFF. Here the CDR3 DNA reads TGTGCCAGCAGTTCCTACGACAGTTTTCGGAATGAGCAGTTCTTC.

The chain joins TRBV24-1 to TRBJ2-7; 7 positions match TRBD1. Germline V gene lookup returns CDR1 KGHDR and CDR2 SFDVKD. V lost 3 bases and J lost 5; bases outside the gene matches: 15. This CDR3 region has 17 residues. The CDR3 sequence is CATSDRFSGTEKHEQYF. DNA of the CDR3: TGTGCCACCAGTGATAGATTCTCTGGGACAGAGAAGCACGAGCAGTACTTC.

The chain joins TRBV25-1 to TRBJ1-1; perhaps TRBD1 as D (5 bases). The CDR3 contains 15 residues. The V and J ends lost 4 bases and 1 base respectively, with 13 bases between them. CDR1 is MGHDK and CDR2 is SYGVNS in the germline V gene. CDR3 DNA: TGTGCCAGCAGTGGGACAATGAAGCGGAACACTGAAGCTTTCTTT. Its translation: CASSGTMKRNTEAFF.

Regarding this clone: Distinct nucleotide sequences in the sample also encode this CDR3. The chain carries TRBV18 and TRBJ1-6; TRBD1 is a possible D gene (6 bases). The ends were cut back, 1 base at V and 8 bases at J, with 9 bases in the middle. Per the germline V gene, CDR1 is KGHSH and CDR2 is LQKENI. The CDR3 covers 14 residues. CDR3 region: CASSPRQDDSPLHF. The CDR3 DNA reads TGTGCCAGCTCACCACGACAGGATGATTCACCCCTCCACTTT.

The chain carries TRBV2 and TRBJ1-2; tentatively, D is TRBD1 (5 bases). V gave up 11 bases and J gave up 1 base, with 17 bases separating them. CDR1 and CDR2 from the germline V gene are SNHLY and FYNNEI. This CDR3 has 14 residues. CDR3 residues: CASSRGDFNYGYTF. The CDR3 nucleotides read TGTGCCTCCTCCCGGGGGGATTTTAACTATGGCTACACCTTC.

The rearrangement links TRBV30 to TRBJ1-1; possible D gene TRBD1, 5 bases. The CDR3 is 12 amino acids. V lost 5 bases and J lost 1, with 8 bases in between. The germline CDR1 and CDR2 sequences are GTSNPN and SVGIG (reference sequence). The CDR3 sequence is CAWDTGNTEAFF. CDR3 DNA: TGTGCCTGGGATACAGGGAACACTGAAGCTTTCTTT. The variable domain in full, completed from reference TRBV30 and TRBJ1-1, reads SQTIHQWPATLVQPVGSPLSLECTVEGTSNPNLYWYRQAAGRGLQLLFYSVGIGQISSEVPQNLSASRPQDRQFILSSKKLLLSDSGFYLCAWDTGNTEAFFGQGTRLTVV.

The chain links TRBV3-1 (or the pseudogene TRBV3-2) to TRBJ2-2; D unclear. The CDR3 has 13 amino acids. Trimming pared 5 bases from V and 7 bases from J, leaving 11 bases between. The germline CDR1 and CDR2 sequences are LGHDT and YNNKEL (reference sequence). DNA of the CDR3: TGTGCCAGCAGCTTAGTAGCAGTCGGGGAGCTGTTTTTT. This translates into CASSLVAVGELFF.

The rearrangement joins TRBV6-5 to TRBJ2-1; D call uncertain. Germline V gene data show CDR1 as MNHEY and CDR2 as SVGAGI. The CDR3 has 14 amino acids. V shed 8 bases and J shed 0 bases, with 11 bases lying between them. CDR3 residues: CASSTLSSYNEQFF. DNA for the CDR3: TGTGCCAGCTCGACTTTAAGCTCCTACAATGAGCAGTTCTTC.

The chain is built from TRBV19 and TRBJ1-4; 7 bases line up with TRBD1. Per the germline V gene, CDR1 is LNHDA and CDR2 is SQIVND (reference sequence). J was trimmed by 1 base and V by 2 bases; bases with no gene match: 7. The CDR3 has 17 residues. CDR3: CASSITGVRRTNEKLFF. As DNA, the CDR3 is TGTGCCAGTAGTATAACAGGGGTACGAAGAACTAATGAAAAACTGTTTTTT.